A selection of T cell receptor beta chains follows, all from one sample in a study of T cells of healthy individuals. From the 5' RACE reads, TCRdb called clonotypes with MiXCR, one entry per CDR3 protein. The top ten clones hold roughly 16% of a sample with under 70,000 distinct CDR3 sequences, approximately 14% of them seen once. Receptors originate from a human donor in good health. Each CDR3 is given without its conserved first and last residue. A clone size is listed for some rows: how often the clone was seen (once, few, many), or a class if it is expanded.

CDR3aa: ASSPRTGGLGEQY
v_gene: TRBV5-5
abundance: NA
j_gene: TRBJ2-7

CDR3aa: ASSQDRGGETQY
v_gene: TRBV4-3
abundance: many
j_gene: TRBJ2-5

CDR3aa: ASSLNTPGGGGTEAF
v_gene: TRBV2
abundance: many
j_gene: TRBJ1-1

CDR3aa: ASRLGGDTGELF
v_gene: TRBV5-1
abundance: NA
j_gene: TRBJ2-2

CDR3aa: ASTFSPEGPYNEQF
v_gene: TRBV5-5
abundance: many
j_gene: TRBJ2-1

CDR3aa: AIGRGGDEQY
v_gene: TRBV10-3
abundance: NA
j_gene: TRBJ2-7

CDR3aa: ASSQSNGQGASGELF
v_gene: TRBV23-1
abundance: few
j_gene: TRBJ2-2

CDR3aa: ASSKLAAANQPQH
v_gene: TRBV2
abundance: few
j_gene: TRBJ1-5

CDR3aa: ASSKPGQGDGYT
v_gene: TRBV7-7
abundance: NA
j_gene: TRBJ1-2

CDR3aa: ASSPQAAGGVWAF
v_gene: TRBV18
abundance: NA
j_gene: TRBJ1-1

CDR3aa: ASSLEVKNYGYT
v_gene: TRBV7-9
abundance: NA
j_gene: TRBJ1-2

CDR3aa: ASSQGGLHGSPLH
v_gene: TRBV14
abundance: many
j_gene: TRBJ1-6

CDR3aa: ASSPGGPGELF
v_gene: TRBV11-3
abundance: many
j_gene: TRBJ2-2

CDR3aa: ASSLGPQGSNQPQH
v_gene: TRBV5-1
abundance: few
j_gene: TRBJ1-5

CDR3aa: ASSLGADQETQY
v_gene: TRBV7-8
abundance: NA
j_gene: TRBJ2-5

CDR3aa: ASSLGSTDTQY
v_gene: TRBV7-6
abundance: NA
j_gene: TRBJ2-3

CDR3aa: ASGPIRGSNEQF
v_gene: TRBV23-1
abundance: few
j_gene: TRBJ2-1

CDR3aa: ASSFVIGPENIQY
v_gene: TRBV7-2
abundance: NA
j_gene: TRBJ2-4

CDR3aa: ASSLEARVKDNEQF
v_gene: TRBV13
abundance: NA
j_gene: TRBJ2-1

CDR3aa: SGASAGTGGYEQY
v_gene: TRBV20-1
abundance: many
j_gene: TRBJ2-7

CDR3aa: ASSIGDSNQPQH
v_gene: TRBV7-8
abundance: NA
j_gene: TRBJ1-5

CDR3aa: ASSYSASGITYEQY
v_gene: TRBV6-5
abundance: few
j_gene: TRBJ2-7

CDR3aa: ASSSERGFDSPLH
v_gene: TRBV11-2
abundance: NA
j_gene: TRBJ1-6

CDR3aa: SARKFAGQDHSTDTQY
v_gene: TRBV20-1
abundance: medium-sized
j_gene: TRBJ2-3

CDR3aa: SIDLATGEQY
v_gene: TRBV20-1
abundance: many
j_gene: TRBJ2-7

CDR3aa: ASSPARGRGSGYT
v_gene: TRBV4-3
abundance: many
j_gene: TRBJ1-2

CDR3aa: SVSGTYSYEQY
v_gene: TRBV20-1
abundance: NA
j_gene: TRBJ2-7

CDR3aa: SARVRRLGTDNSPLH
v_gene: TRBV20-1
abundance: many
j_gene: TRBJ1-6

CDR3aa: STPGLAGVGETQY
v_gene: TRBV20-1
abundance: NA
j_gene: TRBJ2-5

CDR3aa: ASRGNGPGRYEQY
v_gene: TRBV27
abundance: few
j_gene: TRBJ2-7

CDR3aa: ATSAPAGSGEGNQPQH
v_gene: TRBV24-1
abundance: few
j_gene: TRBJ1-5

CDR3aa: SARFPSGVPEAF
v_gene: TRBV20-1
abundance: many
j_gene: TRBJ1-1

CDR3aa: ASSYETGGVGTEAF
v_gene: TRBV6-2/TRBV6-3
abundance: many
j_gene: TRBJ1-1

CDR3aa: SVAGTGGEKLF
v_gene: TRBV29-1
abundance: many
j_gene: TRBJ1-4

CDR3aa: ASSIESGSGYDGELF
v_gene: TRBV19
abundance: NA
j_gene: TRBJ2-2

CDR3aa: ASRDRGRSNQPQH
v_gene: TRBV19
abundance: NA
j_gene: TRBJ1-5

CDR3aa: ASRPTTSEVETQY
v_gene: TRBV12-3/TRBV12-4
abundance: NA
j_gene: TRBJ2-5

CDR3aa: ASSRARGVETQY
v_gene: TRBV4-1
abundance: NA
j_gene: TRBJ2-5

CDR3aa: ASSYNSGQETQY
v_gene: TRBV7-2
abundance: NA
j_gene: TRBJ2-5

CDR3aa: ASSIGTGGVKGNQPQH
v_gene: TRBV19
abundance: many
j_gene: TRBJ1-5

CDR3aa: ASSPPAGFNYGYT
v_gene: TRBV18
abundance: NA
j_gene: TRBJ1-2